These T cell receptor beta chains were read from a single sample in a study of graft-versus-host responses after intestinal transplantation. Method: immunoSEQ multiplex PCR; TCRdb's copy keeps in-frame clones and lacks some. The sample has about 38,000 clones, roughly four fifths seen once. This specimen was PBMCs, taken 1070 days after transplant. These receptor sequences come from a human patient who received an intestinal transplant, so some T cells may come from the graft donor. CDR3s leave out the opening cysteine and the closing phenylalanine or tryptophan.

v_gene	j_gene	CDR3aa
TRBV5-1	TRBJ1-1	ASSRRDNTEAF
TRBV5-6	TRBJ2-6	ASKRGRSGANVLT
TRBV13	TRBJ2-2	ASSSAGTGRGGELF
TRBV28	TRBJ2-3	ASSLTPGTDTQY
TRBV5-1	TRBJ1-6	ASSLEVTRTPLH
TRBV7-2	TRBJ1-4	ASSLGQGNEKLF
TRBV27	TRBJ1-6	ATRQGKDSPLH
TRBV10-3	TRBJ2-5	AISDPLAGGSQETQY
TRBV9	TRBJ2-1	ASSVGGNYNEQF
TRBV5-6	TRBJ2-1	ASSLSGYNEQF
TRBV15	TRBJ2-7	ATSRDVRAYEQY
TRBV5-6	TRBJ2-1	ASSVGLAGGGPYNEQF
TRBV6-4	TRBJ2-1	ASSDSAGGSSPVI
TRBV6-1	TRBJ2-2	ASSERRQDGTTGELF
TRBV19	TRBJ2-6	ASLNRGPGANVLT
TRBV29-1	TRBJ1-1	SVVTGVNTEAF
TRBV5-4	TRBJ2-7	ASSLEFDTYEQY
TRBV5-4	TRBJ2-3	ASSLIASKDTQY
TRBV5-6	TRBJ2-7	ASSSLDSYEQY
TRBV5-1	TRBJ2-7	ASSFDSSYEQY
TRBV6-4	TRBJ2-4	ASSDSTPVLAGAGSKNIQY
TRBV27	TRBJ2-2	ASTGQGSTGELF
TRBV18	TRBJ1-2	ASSTESNYGYT
TRBV13	TRBJ1-2	ASSFRQGGSYGYT
TRBV5-4	TRBJ1-1	ASSLPGQGGTEAF
TRBV7-3	TRBJ2-1	ASRGPMPDWRGQF
TRBV28	TRBJ2-1	ASSLGGLEVLEQF
TRBV5-5	TRBJ2-7	ASSWTGGSYEQY
TRBV9	TRBJ1-2	ASSVVGGYGYT
TRBV6-1	TRBJ2-7	ASSFAPGEQY
TRBV4-2	TRBJ2-7	ASSQFLASDEQY
TRBV6-1	TRBJ1-1	ASSERRVPPEAF
TRBV2	TRBJ1-2	ASSEQGGYGYT
TRBV6-1	TRBJ2-3	ASSVMTSGGGTQY
TRBV5-1	TRBJ1-1	ASSLQQGAAYF
TRBV28	TRBJ2-3	ASRFGGAGTDTQY
TRBV9	TRBJ2-7	ASSPGTGYDDEQY
TRBV5-1	NA	ASSPGQGAYEQY
TRBV4-2	TRBJ2-3	ASSQEVAGGTDTQY
TRBV9	TRBJ1-4	ASSEGRGGGELF
TRBV6-5	TRBJ1-5	ASSYSAGNQPQH
TRBV5-4	TRBJ2-3	ASSLKGTDTQY
TRBV2	TRBJ1-3	ASSEQGSKGNTIY
TRBV29-1	TRBJ1-5	SVATGANQPQH
TRBV2	TRBJ2-7	ATEKDGLSSYEQY
TRBV6-1	TRBJ1-4	ASSEQGAREKLF
TRBV2	TRBJ1-1	ASSLQGRGTEAF